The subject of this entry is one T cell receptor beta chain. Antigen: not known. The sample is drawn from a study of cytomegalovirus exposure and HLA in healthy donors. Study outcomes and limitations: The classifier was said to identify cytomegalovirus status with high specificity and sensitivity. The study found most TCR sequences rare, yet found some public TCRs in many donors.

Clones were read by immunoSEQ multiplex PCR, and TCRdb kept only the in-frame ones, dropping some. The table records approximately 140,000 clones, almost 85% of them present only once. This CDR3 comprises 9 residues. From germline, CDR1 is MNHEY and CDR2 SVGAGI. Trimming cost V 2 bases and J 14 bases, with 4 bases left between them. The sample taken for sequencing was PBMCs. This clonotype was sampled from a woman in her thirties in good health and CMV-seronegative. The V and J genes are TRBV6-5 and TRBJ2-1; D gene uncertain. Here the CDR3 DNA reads TGTGCCAGCAGTTACCCAAAGTTCTTC. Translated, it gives CASSYPKFF.